Listed here is a single TCR beta chain. Using unique molecular identifiers, the investigators prepared the TCRbeta library. TCRdb re-analysed the PCR reads in MiXCR, keeping a single row per CDR3 protein. The sample carries 350,000 to 450,000 distinct CDR3 sequences, around 21% recorded once. V gave up 6 bases and J gave up 5 bases; unmatched junction bases: 10. Germline CDR1 is DFQATT and CDR2 is SNEGSKA (reference sequence). The CDR3 totals 14 residues. The sample is drawn from a study of T-cell reconstitution after alpha-beta-depleted transplantation in children. Sequenced here: PBMCs from the stem cell graft donor, sampled from the stem cell graft. The TCR sequence derives from a human donor who donated a stem cell graft to a child with acute myeloid leukemia. The chain links TRBV20-1 to TRBJ2-5; the match to TRBD2 covers 9 bases. This CDR3 reads CSAGGGRVGETQYF. CDR3 DNA: TGCAGTGCCGGCGGCGGGAGGGTCGGGGAGACCCAGTACTTC.